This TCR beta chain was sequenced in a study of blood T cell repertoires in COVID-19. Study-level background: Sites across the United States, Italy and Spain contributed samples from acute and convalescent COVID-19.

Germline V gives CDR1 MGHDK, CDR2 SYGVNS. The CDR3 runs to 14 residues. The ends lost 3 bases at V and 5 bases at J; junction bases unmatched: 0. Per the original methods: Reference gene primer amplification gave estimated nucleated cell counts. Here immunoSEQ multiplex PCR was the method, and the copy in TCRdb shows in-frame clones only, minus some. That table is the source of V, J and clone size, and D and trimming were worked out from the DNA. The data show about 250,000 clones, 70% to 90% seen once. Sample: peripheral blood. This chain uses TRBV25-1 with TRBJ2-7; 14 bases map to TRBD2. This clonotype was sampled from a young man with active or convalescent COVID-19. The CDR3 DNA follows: TGTGCCAGCAGTGAGGGACTAGCGGGAGACGAGCAGTACTTC. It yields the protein CASSEGLAGDEQYF.